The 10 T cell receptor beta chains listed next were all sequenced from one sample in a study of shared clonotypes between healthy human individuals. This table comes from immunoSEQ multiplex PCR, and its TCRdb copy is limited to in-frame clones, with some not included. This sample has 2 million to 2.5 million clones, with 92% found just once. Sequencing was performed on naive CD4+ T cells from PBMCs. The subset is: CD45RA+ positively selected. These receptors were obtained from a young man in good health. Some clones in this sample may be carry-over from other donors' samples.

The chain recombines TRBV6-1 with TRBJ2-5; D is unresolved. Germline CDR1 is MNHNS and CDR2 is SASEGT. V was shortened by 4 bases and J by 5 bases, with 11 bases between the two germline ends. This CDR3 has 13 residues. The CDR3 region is CASSGNRAETQYF. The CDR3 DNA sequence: TGTGCCAGCAGTGGGAACCGGGCTGAGACCCAGTACTTC.

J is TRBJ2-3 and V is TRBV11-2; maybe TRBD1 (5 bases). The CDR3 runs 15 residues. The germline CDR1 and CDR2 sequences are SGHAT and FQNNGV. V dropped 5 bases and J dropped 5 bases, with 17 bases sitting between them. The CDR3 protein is CASSIWAGQGDTQYF. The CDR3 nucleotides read TGTGCCAGCAGCATTTGGGCTGGACAAGGAGATACGCAGTATTTT.

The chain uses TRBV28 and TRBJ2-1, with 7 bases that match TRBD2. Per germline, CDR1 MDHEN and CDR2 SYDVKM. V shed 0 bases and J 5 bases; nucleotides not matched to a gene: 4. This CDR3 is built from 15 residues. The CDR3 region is CASSLWGEGNNEQFF. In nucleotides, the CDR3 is TGTGCCAGCAGTTTATGGGGGGAGGGAAACAATGAGCAGTTCTTC. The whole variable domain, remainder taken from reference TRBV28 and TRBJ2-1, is DVKVTQSSRYLVKRTGEKVFLECVQDMDHENMFWYRQDPGLGLRLIYFSYDVKMKEKGDIPEGYSVSREKKERFSLILESASTNQTSMYLCASSLWGEGNNEQFFGPGTRLTVL.

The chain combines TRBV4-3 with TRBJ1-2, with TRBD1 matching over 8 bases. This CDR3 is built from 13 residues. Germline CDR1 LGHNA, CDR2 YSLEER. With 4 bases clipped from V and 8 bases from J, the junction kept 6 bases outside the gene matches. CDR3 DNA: TGCGCCAGCAGCCTTAAACAGGGGGTAGGCTACACCTTC. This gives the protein CASSLKQGVGYTF.

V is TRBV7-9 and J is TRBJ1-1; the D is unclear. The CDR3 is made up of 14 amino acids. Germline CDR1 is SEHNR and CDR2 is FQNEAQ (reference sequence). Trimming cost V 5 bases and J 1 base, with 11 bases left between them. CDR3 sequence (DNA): TGTGCCAGCAGCCCCGGTTCGGGGAACACTGAAGCTTTCTTT. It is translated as CASSPGSGNTEAFF.

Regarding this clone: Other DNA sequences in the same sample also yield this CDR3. CDR3 in amino acids: CASSVEGRGETQYF. CDR3 bases: TGTGCCAGCAGCGTTGAGGGTCGGGGGGAGACCCAGTACTTC. The chain joins TRBV9 to TRBJ2-5, with a tentative D call TRBD2 (6 bases). Looked up from germline, CDR1 is SGDLS and CDR2 is YYNGEE. The CDR3 is 14 amino acids. Trimming left V 2 bases short and J 5 bases short, with 13 bases between. Based on the CDR3 plus reference TRBV9 and TRBJ2-5, the full variable domain is DSGVTQTPKHLITATGQRVTLRCSPRSGDLSVYWYQQSLDQGLQFLIQYYNGEERAKGNILERFSAQQFPDLHSELNLSSLELGDSALYFCASSVEGRGETQYFGPGTRLLVL.

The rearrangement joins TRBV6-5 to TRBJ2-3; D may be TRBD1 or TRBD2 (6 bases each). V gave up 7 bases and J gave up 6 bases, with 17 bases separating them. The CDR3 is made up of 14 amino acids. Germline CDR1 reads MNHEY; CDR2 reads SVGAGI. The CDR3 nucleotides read TGTGCCAGCACAACACCTGGGGGGCGCGATACGCAGTATTTT. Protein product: CASTTPGGRDTQYF.

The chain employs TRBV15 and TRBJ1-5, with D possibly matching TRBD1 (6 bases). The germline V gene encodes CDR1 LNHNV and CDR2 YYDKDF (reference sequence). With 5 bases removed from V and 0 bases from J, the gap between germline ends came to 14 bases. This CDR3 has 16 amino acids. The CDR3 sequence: CATSDRGQYSNQPQHF. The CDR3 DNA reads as TGTGCCACCAGCGACCGGGGGCAGTATAGCAATCAGCCCCAGCATTTT.

The CDR3 here is CASRAGTETNEKLFF. CDR3 DNA sequence: TGTGCCAGCAGGGCCGGGACGGAGACTAATGAAAAACTGTTTTTT. The chain joins TRBV2 to TRBJ1-4; possible D gene TRBD1, 5 bases. The germline gives CDR1 SNHLY, CDR2 FYNNEI. The ends were cut back, 6 bases at V and 2 bases at J, with 13 bases in the middle. This CDR3 has 15 amino acids. Full variable domain (rest looked up from reference TRBV2 and TRBJ1-4): EPEVTQTPSHQVTQMGQEVILRCVPISNHLYFYWYRQILGQKVEFLVSFYNNEISEKSEIFDDQFSVERPDGSNFTLKIRSTKLEDSAMYFCASRAGTETNEKLFFGSGTQLSVL.

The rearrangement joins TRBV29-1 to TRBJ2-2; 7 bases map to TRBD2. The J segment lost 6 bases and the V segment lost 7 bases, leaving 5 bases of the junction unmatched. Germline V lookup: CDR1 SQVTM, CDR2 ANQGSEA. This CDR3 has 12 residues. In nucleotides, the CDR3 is TGCAGCGCTGGGGGGGTCGCCGGGGAGCTGTTTTTT. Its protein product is CSAGGVAGELFF.